This T cell receptor beta chain originates from a study of blood T cell repertoires in COVID-19. Whole-study context: T cells, B-cell-depleted T cells, or PBMCs provided the cDNA or gDNA that served as material.

The germline V gene encodes CDR1 LGHDT and CDR2 YNNKEL (reference sequence). The junction had 7 bases not matched to a gene; V was cut back by 1 base and J by 6 bases. The CDR3 extends over 16 amino acids. Sequenced by immunoSEQ multiplex PCR; TCRdb stores in-frame clones only, minus some. The repertoire holds about 46,000 clones, 80% to 90% seen once, with 15% to 19% in the top ten. Sequenced sample: peripheral blood. This chain uses TRBV3-1 (or the pseudogene TRBV3-2) with TRBJ2-2; TRBD2 aligns across 8 bases. The receptor's source is a human donor in a cohort sampled during active COVID-19. The donor label of this sample is uncertain. CDR3 residues: CASSQVAGGASGELFF. The CDR3 DNA reads as TGTGCCAGCAGCCAAGTTGCCGGGGGGGCATCCGGGGAGCTGTTTTTT.